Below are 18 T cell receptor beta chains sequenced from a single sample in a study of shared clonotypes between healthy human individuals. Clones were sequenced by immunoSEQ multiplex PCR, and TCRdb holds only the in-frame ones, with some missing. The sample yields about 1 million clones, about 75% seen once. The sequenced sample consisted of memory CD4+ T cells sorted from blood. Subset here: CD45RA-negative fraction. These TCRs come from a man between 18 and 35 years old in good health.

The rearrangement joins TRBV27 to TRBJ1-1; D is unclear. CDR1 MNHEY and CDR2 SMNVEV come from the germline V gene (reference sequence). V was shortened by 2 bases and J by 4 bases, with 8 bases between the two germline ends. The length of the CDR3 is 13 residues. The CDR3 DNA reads TGTGCCAGCAGTTTAAGGTGGGGCACTGAAGCTTTCTTT. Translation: CASSLRWGTEAFF.

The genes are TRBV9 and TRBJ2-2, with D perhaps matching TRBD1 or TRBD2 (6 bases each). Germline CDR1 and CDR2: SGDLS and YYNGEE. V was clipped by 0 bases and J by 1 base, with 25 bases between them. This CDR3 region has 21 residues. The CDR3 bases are TGTGCCAGCAGCGTAGACGATAGGGGGGCCGTACATAGTTGGAACACCGGGGAGCTGTTTTTT. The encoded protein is CASSVDDRGAVHSWNTGELFF.

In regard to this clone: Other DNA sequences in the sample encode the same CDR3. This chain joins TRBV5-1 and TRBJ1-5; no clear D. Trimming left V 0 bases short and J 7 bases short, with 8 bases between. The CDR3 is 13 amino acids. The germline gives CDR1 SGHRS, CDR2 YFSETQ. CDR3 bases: TGCGCCAGCAGCTTGGGGGGAGGGCAGCCCCAGCATTTT. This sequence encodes CASSLGGGQPQHF.

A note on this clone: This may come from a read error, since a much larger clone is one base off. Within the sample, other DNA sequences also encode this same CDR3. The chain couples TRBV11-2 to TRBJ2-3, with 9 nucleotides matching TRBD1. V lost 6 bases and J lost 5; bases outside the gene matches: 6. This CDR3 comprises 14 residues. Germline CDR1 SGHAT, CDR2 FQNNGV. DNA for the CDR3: TGTGCCAGCAGTTGGACAGGGGCAGGAGATACGCAGTATTTT. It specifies CASSWTGAGDTQYF.

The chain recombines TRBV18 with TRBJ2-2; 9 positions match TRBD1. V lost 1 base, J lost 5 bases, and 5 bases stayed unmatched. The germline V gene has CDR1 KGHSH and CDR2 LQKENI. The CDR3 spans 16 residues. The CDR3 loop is CASSPRDRAQTGELFF. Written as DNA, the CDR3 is TGTGCCAGCTCACCACGGGACAGGGCACAAACCGGGGAGCTGTTTTTT.

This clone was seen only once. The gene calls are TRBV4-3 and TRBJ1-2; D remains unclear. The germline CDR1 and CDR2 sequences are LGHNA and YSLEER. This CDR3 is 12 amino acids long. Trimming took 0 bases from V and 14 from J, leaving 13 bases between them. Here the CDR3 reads CASSQDRLLRTF. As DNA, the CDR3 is TGCGCCAGCAGCCAAGACAGGTTGTTACGGACCTTC.

CDR3 in amino acids: CASSRSPLGPYNEQFF. The CDR3 DNA is TGCGCCAGCAGCCGGTCCCCACTCGGGCCTTACAATGAGCAGTTCTTC. The chain employs TRBV4-3 and TRBJ2-1, with D hard to call. Germline loops: CDR1 LGHNA, CDR2 YSLEER. The CDR3 is made up of 16 amino acids. Trimming shortened V by 4 bases and J by 4 bases, and 17 bases separated the two germline ends.

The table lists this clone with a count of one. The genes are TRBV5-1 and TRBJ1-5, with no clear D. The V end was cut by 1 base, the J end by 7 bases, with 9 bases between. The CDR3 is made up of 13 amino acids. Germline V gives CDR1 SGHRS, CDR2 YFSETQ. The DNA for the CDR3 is TGCGCCAGCAGCTTGACCACAGAGCAGCCCCAGCATTTT. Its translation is CASSLTTEQPQHF.

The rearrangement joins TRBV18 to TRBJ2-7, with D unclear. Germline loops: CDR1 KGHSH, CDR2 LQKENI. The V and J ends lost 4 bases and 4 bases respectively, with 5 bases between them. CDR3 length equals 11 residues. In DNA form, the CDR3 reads TGTGCCAGCTCACAAAAGTACGAGCAGTACTTC. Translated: CASSQKYEQYF.

Here the CDR3 reads CASSSWTVPEEQFF. CDR3 sequence (DNA): TGTGCCAGCAGCTCATGGACGGTTCCCGAGGAGCAGTTCTTC. This chain uses TRBV7-9 with TRBJ2-1; D is uncertain. CDR1 SEHNR and CDR2 FQNEAQ come from the germline V gene (reference sequence). The CDR3 has 14 residues. Trimming removed 4 bases from V and 10 bases from J, with 17 bases in between.

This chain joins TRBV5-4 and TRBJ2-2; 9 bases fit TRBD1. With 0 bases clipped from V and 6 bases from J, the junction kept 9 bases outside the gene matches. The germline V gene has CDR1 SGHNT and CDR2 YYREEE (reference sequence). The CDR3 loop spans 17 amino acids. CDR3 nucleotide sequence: TGTGCCAGCAGCTTGGGGGGGACAGGGACGGGGGCCGGGGAGCTGTTTTTT. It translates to CASSLGGTGTGAGELFF.

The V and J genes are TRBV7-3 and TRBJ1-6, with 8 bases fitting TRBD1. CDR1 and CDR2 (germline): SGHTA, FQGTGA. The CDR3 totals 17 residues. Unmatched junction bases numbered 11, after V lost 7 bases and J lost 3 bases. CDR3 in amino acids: CASTLTRGQDYNSPLHF. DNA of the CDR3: TGTGCCAGCACTTTGACCCGGGGACAGGACTATAATTCACCCCTCCACTTT.

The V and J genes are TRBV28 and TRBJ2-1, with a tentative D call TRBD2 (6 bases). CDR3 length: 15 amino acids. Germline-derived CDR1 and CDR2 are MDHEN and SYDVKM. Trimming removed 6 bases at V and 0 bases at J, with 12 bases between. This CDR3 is CASSPRGTSYNEQFF. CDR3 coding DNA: TGTGCCAGCAGCCCCCGGGGGACCTCCTACAATGAGCAGTTCTTC.

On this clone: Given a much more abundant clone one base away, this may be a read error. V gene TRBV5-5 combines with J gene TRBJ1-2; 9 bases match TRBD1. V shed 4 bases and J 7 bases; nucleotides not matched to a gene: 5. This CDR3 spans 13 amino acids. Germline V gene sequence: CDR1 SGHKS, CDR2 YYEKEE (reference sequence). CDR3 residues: CASSPGTGSGYTF. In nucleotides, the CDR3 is TGTGCCAGCAGCCCCGGGACAGGGTCTGGCTACACCTTC.

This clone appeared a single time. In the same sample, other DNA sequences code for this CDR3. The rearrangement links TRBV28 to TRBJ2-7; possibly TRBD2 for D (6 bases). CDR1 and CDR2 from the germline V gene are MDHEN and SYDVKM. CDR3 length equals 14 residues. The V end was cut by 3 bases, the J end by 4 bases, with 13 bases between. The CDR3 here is CASSLGLAPYEQYF. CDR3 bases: TGTGCCAGCAGTTTGGGGCTAGCGCCGTACGAGCAGTACTTC.

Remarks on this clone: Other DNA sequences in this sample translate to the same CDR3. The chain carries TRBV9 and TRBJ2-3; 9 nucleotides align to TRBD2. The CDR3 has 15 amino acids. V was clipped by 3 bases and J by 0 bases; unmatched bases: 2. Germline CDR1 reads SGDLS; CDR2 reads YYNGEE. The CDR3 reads CASSGLAGSTDTQYF. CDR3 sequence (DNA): TGTGCCAGCAGCGGCCTAGCGGGGAGCACAGATACGCAGTATTTT.

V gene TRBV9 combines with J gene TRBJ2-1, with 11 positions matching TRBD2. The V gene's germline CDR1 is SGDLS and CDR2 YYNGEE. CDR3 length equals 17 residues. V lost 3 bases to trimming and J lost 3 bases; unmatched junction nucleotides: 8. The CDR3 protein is CASSAEGTSGFYNEQFF. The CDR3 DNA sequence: TGTGCCAGCAGCGCCGAAGGGACTAGCGGTTTCTACAATGAGCAGTTCTTC. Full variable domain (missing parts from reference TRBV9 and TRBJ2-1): DSGVTQTPKHLITATGQRVTLRCSPRSGDLSVYWYQQSLDQGLQFLIQYYNGEERAKGNILERFSAQQFPDLHSELNLSSLELGDSALYFCASSAEGTSGFYNEQFFGPGTRLTVL.

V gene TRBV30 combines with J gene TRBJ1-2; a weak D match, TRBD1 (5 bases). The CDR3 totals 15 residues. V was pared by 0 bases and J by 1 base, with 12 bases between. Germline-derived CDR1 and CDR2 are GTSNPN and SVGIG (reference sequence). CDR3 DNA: TGTGCCTGGAGTGTACAAAGGGGTCATAACTATGGCTACACCTTC. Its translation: CAWSVQRGHNYGYTF.